These 11 T cell receptor beta chains originate from one sample sequenced in a study of cytomegalovirus exposure and HLA in healthy donors. PCR involved 60 Vbeta and 13 Jbeta primers. Here immunoSEQ multiplex PCR was the method, and the copy in TCRdb shows in-frame clones only, minus some. The sample contains some 44,000 clones, about nine tenths of which appear only once. The sample consisted of PBMCs. All receptors come from a woman aged 40 to 49 in good health and CMV-seropositive.

Comment on this clone: The junction departs from the called germline gene at one end, perhaps through a read error. The chain has TRBV7-7 and TRBJ1-3; D unclear. CDR3 size: 14 residues. Germline CDR1 and CDR2: SSHAT and FNYEAQ (reference sequence). In nucleotides, the CDR3 is TGTGCTAGCAGCTTATCCAACTCTGGAAACACCATATATTTT. Translation gives CASSLSNSGNTIYF.

In DNA form, the CDR3 reads TGTGCCAGCAGTTACGAGGGCGCAGACGTCCTGACTTTC. Amino acid sequence: CASSYEGADVLTF. V is TRBV6-5 and J is TRBJ2-6; TRBD2 is a possible D gene (5 bases). The germline CDR1 and CDR2 sequences are MNHEY and SVGAGI. V was pared by 2 bases and J by 11 bases, with 10 bases between. CDR3 length equals 13 residues.

This clone was seen more than once but under ten times. The V and J genes are TRBV28 and TRBJ2-7; TRBD2 aligns across 10 bases. This CDR3 has 15 amino acids. V shed 6 bases and J 0 bases; nucleotides not matched to a gene: 5. Germline CDR1 is MDHEN and CDR2 is SYDVKM. For the CDR3, the DNA is TGTGCCAGCAGCACGAGCGGGAGGGTCTCCTACGAGCAGTACTTC. Translating it yields CASSTSGRVSYEQYF.

This chain links TRBV28 with TRBJ2-5; tentative D call: TRBD1 (6 bases). V was clipped by 6 bases and J by 2 bases, with 10 bases between them. The CDR3 covers 13 residues. Germline loops: CDR1 MDHEN, CDR2 SYDVKM. This CDR3 is CASRGQLQETQYF. In nucleotides, the CDR3 is TGTGCCAGCAGGGGACAATTACAAGAGACCCAGTACTTC.

V gene TRBV30 combines with J gene TRBJ2-3; TRBD1 is a possible D gene (5 bases). Germline CDR1 reads GTSNPN; CDR2 reads SVGIG (reference sequence). CDR3 length: 16 amino acids. The V end lost 5 bases, the J end lost 2 bases, and 20 bases lay between the germline ends. The CDR3 region is CAWGAPEWPLTDTQYF. CDR3 sequence (DNA): TGTGCCTGGGGGGCCCCTGAGTGGCCCCTCACAGATACGCAGTATTTT.

The gene calls are TRBV19 and TRBJ2-2, with a tentative D call TRBD1 (6 bases). Germline assignment: CDR1 LNHDA and CDR2 SQIVND (reference sequence). V was clipped by 4 bases and J by 3 bases, with 9 bases between them. The CDR3 has 14 residues. CDR3 protein: CASSTGADTGELFF. The CDR3 region has the DNA TGTGCCAGTAGTACAGGGGCGGACACCGGGGAGCTGTTTTTT.

V is TRBV19 and J is TRBJ2-5, with a possible D match to TRBD1 (5 bases). Trimming took 4 bases from V and 0 from J, leaving 9 bases between them. CDR1 is LNHDA and CDR2 is SQIVND in the germline V gene (reference sequence). CDR3 length equals 14 residues. The CDR3 reads CASSTPGYQETQYF. For the CDR3, the DNA is TGTGCCAGTAGTACTCCAGGGTACCAAGAGACCCAGTACTTC.

The chain is built from TRBV25-1 and TRBJ1-4; 11 bases agree with TRBD1. The CDR3 is 16 residues long. In germline, CDR1 is MGHDK, CDR2 SYGVNS. J was trimmed by 4 bases and V by 6 bases; bases with no gene match: 7. The CDR3 nucleotides read TGTGCCAGCAGGTTCCCGGGACAGGGGGATAATGAAAAACTGTTTTTT. Encoded protein: CASRFPGQGDNEKLFF.

This clone was seen a single time. The rearrangement uses TRBV15 and TRBJ2-5; the D gene is possibly TRBD1 (5 bases). The CDR3 runs 15 residues. The germline V gene has CDR1 LNHNV and CDR2 YYDKDF (reference sequence). Deletions cut 2 bases from V and 1 base from J, with 11 bases between. In DNA, the CDR3 is TGTGCCACCAGCAGATTCCAGGGTCCCCAAGAGACCCAGTACTTC. Its translation: CATSRFQGPQETQYF.

The chain carries TRBV5-4 and TRBJ2-2; 7 bases are shared with TRBD1. J gave up 6 bases and V 1 base, and 3 bases lay outside the gene matches. The length of the CDR3 is 14 residues. Germline CDR1 is SGHNT and CDR2 is YYREEE (reference sequence). CDR3 loop: CASSLWQGAGELFF. The CDR3 DNA is TGTGCCAGCAGCTTGTGGCAGGGGGCCGGGGAGCTGTTTTTT.

V and J are TRBV18 and TRBJ1-6, with D hard to call. V gave up 1 base and J gave up 6 bases, with 10 bases separating them. In germline, CDR1 is KGHSH, CDR2 LQKENI. This CDR3 spans 15 amino acids. The CDR3, as DNA: TGTGCCAGCTCACCACAAGACACGGTTAATTCACCCCTCCACTTT. Translation: CASSPQDTVNSPLHF.